The 9 T cell receptor beta chains listed next were all sequenced from one sample in a study of blood T cell repertoires in COVID-19 (dated by TCRdb to the early 2020s). Libraries came from the immunoSEQ multiplex PCR assay. TCRdb retrieved this table from immuneACCESS and kept in-frame rearrangements only. Not all clones are present; in checked studies, unresolved V genes account for under half, and no reason is known for the remainder. This sample gives approximately 200,000 clones in total; around nine tenths of them show up just once. The top ten hold about 6% of the sample. Sequencing used peripheral blood. Receptor source: a man aged 55 to 70 who had recovered from COVID-19.

The rearrangement joins TRBV29-1 to TRBJ2-7, with 8 nucleotides matching TRBD2. Germline values: CDR1 SQVTM, CDR2 ANQGSEA. The V and J ends lost 2 bases and 2 bases, in that order; junction bases with no gene match: 2. This CDR3 comprises 13 residues. In DNA, the CDR3 is TGCAGCGTTGAAATCGGGAGGGCCTACGAGCAGTACTTC. Protein: CSVEIGRAYEQYF.

This chain joins TRBV19 and TRBJ1-2; 9 positions agree with TRBD1. CDR3 length: 14 residues. The J segment lost 4 bases and the V segment lost 5 bases, leaving 5 bases of the junction unmatched. CDR1 and CDR2 (germline): LNHDA, SQIVND (reference sequence). The CDR3 region has the DNA TGTGCCAGTAGTTCCACAGGGGGCGGCTATGGCTACACCTTC. Its translation is CASSSTGGGYGYTF.

This clone was seen only once. This rearrangement joins TRBV27 to TRBJ2-7; 7 nucleotides line up with TRBD2. In germline, CDR1 is MNHEY, CDR2 SMNVEV (reference sequence). V dropped 5 bases and J dropped 2; count of bases not matched to a gene: 6. This CDR3 comprises 14 residues. The CDR3 DNA reads as TGTGCCAGCAGTGGCGGGAGTAGGACCTACGAGCAGTACTTC. This encodes CASSGGSRTYEQYF.

This chain uses TRBV20-1 with TRBJ1-1; D not certain. Germline CDR1 and CDR2: DFQATT and SNEGSKA (reference sequence). The CDR3 consists of 11 residues. Trimming removed 0 bases at V and 6 bases at J, with 5 bases between. CDR3 DNA sequence: TGCAGTGCTAGAGACAGGTCTGAAGCTTTCTTT. It yields the protein CSARDRSEAFF.

The chain employs TRBV28 and TRBJ2-1, with 8 bases matching TRBD1. In germline, CDR1 is MDHEN, CDR2 SYDVKM. V lost 8 bases, J lost 11 bases, and 20 bases stayed unmatched. The CDR3 totals 16 residues. CDR3 residues: CASSLEGTGLPSKQFF. The CDR3 bases are TGTGCCAGCTCCTTGGAGGGGACAGGACTCCCCTCTAAGCAGTTCTTC.

V usage is TRBV6-4 and J usage is TRBJ1-1; D may be TRBD1 (5 bases). There are 13 residues in the CDR3. Germline V gene sequence: CDR1 MRHNA, CDR2 SNTAGT. V was trimmed by 4 bases and J by 1 base, leaving 7 bases between them. The CDR3 region has the DNA TGTGCCAGCAGTGTCACAGGGAACACTGAAGCTTTCTTT. This encodes CASSVTGNTEAFF.

The rearrangement uses TRBV2 and TRBJ2-7; possible D gene TRBD2, 6 bases. V was trimmed by 8 bases and J by 1 base, leaving 15 bases between them. The CDR3 length is 14 residues. Germline V gene sequence: CDR1 SNHLY, CDR2 FYNNEI. Here the CDR3 DNA reads TGTGCCAGCTCGGATACCGGGGGATCCTACGAGCAGTACTTC. Protein sequence: CASSDTGGSYEQYF.

The chain has TRBV19 and TRBJ2-1; D gene uncertain. This CDR3 comprises 15 residues. Trimming cost V 3 bases and J 3 bases, with 12 bases left between them. The V gene's germline CDR1 is LNHDA and CDR2 SQIVND (reference sequence). CDR3 protein: CASSMAATVYNEQFF. In nucleotides, the CDR3 is TGTGCCAGTAGTATGGCGGCAACCGTCTACAATGAGCAGTTCTTC.

The chain carries TRBV6-5 and TRBJ1-2, with 7 bases lining up with TRBD1. CDR1 MNHEY and CDR2 SVGAGI come from the germline V gene. V lost 11 bases, J lost 1 base, and 7 bases stayed unmatched. The CDR3 consists of 13 residues. CDR3 nucleotides: TGTGCCGCCCGGGACAGCGGTAACTATGGCTACACCTTC. Protein: CAARDSGNYGYTF.